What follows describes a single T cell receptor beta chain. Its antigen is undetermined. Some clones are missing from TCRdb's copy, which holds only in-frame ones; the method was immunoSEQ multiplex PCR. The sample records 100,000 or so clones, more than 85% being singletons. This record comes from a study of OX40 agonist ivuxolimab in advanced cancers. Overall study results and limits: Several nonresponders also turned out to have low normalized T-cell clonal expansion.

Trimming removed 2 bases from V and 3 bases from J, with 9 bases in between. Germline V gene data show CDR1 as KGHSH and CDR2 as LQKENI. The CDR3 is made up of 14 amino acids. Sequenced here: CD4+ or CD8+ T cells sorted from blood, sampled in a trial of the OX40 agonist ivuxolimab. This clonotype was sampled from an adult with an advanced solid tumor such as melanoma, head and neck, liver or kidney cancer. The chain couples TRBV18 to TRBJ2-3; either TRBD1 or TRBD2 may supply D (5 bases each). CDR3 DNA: TGTGCCAGCTCACCAGGGACGGATACAGATACGCAGTATTTT. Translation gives CASSPGTDTDTQYF.